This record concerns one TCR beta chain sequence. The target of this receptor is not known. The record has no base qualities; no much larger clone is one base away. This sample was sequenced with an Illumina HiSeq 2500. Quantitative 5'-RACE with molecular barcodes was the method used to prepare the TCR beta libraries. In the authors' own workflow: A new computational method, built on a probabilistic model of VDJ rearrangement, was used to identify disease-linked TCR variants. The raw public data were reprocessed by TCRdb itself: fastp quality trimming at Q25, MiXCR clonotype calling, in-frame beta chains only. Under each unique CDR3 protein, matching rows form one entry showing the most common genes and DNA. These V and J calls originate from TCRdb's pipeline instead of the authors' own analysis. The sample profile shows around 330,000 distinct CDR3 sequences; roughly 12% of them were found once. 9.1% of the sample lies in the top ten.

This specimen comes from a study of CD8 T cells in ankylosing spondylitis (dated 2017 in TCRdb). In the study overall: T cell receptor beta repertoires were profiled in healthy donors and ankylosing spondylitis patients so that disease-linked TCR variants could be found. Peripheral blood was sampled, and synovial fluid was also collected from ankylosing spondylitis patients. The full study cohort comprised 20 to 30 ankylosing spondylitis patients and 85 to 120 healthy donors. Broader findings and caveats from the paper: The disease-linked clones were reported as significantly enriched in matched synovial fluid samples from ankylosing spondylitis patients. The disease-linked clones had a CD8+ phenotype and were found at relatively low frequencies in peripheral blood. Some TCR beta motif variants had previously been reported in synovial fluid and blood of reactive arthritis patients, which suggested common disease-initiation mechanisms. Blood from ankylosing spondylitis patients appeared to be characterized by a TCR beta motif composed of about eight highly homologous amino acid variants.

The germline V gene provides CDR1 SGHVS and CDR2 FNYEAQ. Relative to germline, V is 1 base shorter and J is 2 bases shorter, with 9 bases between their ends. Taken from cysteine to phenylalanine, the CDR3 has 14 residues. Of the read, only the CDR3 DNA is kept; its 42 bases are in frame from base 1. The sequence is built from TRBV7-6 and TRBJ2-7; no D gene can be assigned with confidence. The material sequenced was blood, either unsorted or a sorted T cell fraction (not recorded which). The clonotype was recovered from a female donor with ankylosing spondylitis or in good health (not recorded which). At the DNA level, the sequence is TGTGCCAGCAGCTTAGGGCTGGACGCCTACGAGCAGTACTTC. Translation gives CASSLGLDAYEQYF.